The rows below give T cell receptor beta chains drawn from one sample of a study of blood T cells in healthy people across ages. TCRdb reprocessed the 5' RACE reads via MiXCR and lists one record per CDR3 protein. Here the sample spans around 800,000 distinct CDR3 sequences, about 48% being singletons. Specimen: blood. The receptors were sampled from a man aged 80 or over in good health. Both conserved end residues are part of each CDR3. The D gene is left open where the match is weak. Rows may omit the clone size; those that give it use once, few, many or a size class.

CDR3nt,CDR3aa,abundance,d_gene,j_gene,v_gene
TGTGCCAGCAGCGATAATAGTGGTGAGCAGTTCTTC,CASSDNSGEQFF,-,-,TRBJ2-1,TRBV9
TGTGCCAGCAGCTGGAGCGGGCGGGATGAGCAGTTCTTC,CASSWSGRDEQFF,-,-,TRBJ2-1,TRBV7-9
TGCAGTGCCCGAGTGGGCAGGAGCGGGACCCAGTACTTC,CSARVGRSGTQYF,-,-,TRBJ2-5,TRBV20-1
TGTGCCAGCAGTTCCTTCGAGACAGGGAAACTGTTTTTT,CASSSFETGKLFF,-,TRBD1,TRBJ1-4,TRBV2
TGCAGCGTTGTGGCAGGGCTGAACACTGAGGCTTTCTTT,CSVVAGLNTEAFF,-,-,TRBJ1-1,TRBV29-1
TGCAGCGTTCCGCCAACAGGGGGGATTGAGCAGTTCTTC,CSVPPTGGIEQFF,many,TRBD1,TRBJ2-1,TRBV29-1
TGTGCCAGCAGCTCCGCCAGACGAGCGGGAGGAGAGACCCAGTACTTC,CASSSARRAGGETQYF,-,TRBD2,TRBJ2-5,TRBV7-2
TGTGCCATCACCCCCGGGACTAGCTTCTACAATGAGCAGTTCTTC,CAITPGTSFYNEQFF,-,TRBD2,TRBJ2-1,TRBV10-3
TGCGCCAGCAGCCAAGAGACAGGGGGATCCACAGATACGCAGTATTTT,CASSQETGGSTDTQYF,-,TRBD1,TRBJ2-3,TRBV4-1
TGTGCCAGCAGCCCCACGGAAGAGACCCAGTACTTC,CASSPTEETQYF,few,-,TRBJ2-5,TRBV6-6
TGCGCCAGCAGCCCGAATGTTGGGGGGGCCAAAAACATTCAGTACTTC,CASSPNVGGAKNIQYF,few,-,TRBJ2-4,TRBV5-1
TGTGCCAGCAGCTTAACAGGGTCGACCGGGGAGCTGTTTTTT,CASSLTGSTGELFF,few,-,TRBJ2-2,TRBV3-1
TGCAGTGCTAGGGTCTTCGGATCCTACGAGCAGTACTTC,CSARVFGSYEQYF,few,-,TRBJ2-7,TRBV20-1
TGTGCCAGCAGCTTAACGTGTTGGGTGCGGGAGTCCCTCGAGCAGTACTTC,CASSLTCWVRESLEQYF,-,TRBD2,TRBJ2-7,TRBV7-3
TGCAGCGGGGGGAATTTGAATCAGCCCCAGCATTTT,CSGGNLNQPQHF,-,-,TRBJ1-5,TRBV29-1
TGCGCCAGCAACTTGGTAGGCAATGAGCAGTACTTC,CASNLVGNEQYF,-,-,TRBJ2-5,TRBV5-1
TGTGCCAGCAGCCAGACTAGCGGGTGGGTCAATGAGCAGTTCTTC,CASSQTSGWVNEQFF,-,TRBD2,TRBJ2-1,TRBV6-6
TGTGCCAGCAGTGTGAGAAGTGGTGAGCAGTACTTC,CASSVRSGEQYF,once,-,TRBJ2-7,TRBV2
TGTGCCTCGGGGGCTGAATCTCAGTTCTTC,CASGAESQFF,-,-,TRBJ2-1,TRBV3-1
TGTGCCAGCAGTGTAGACCGCTCAGGTGGGCGAGAGACCCAGTACTTC,CASSVDRSGGRETQYF,-,-,TRBJ2-5,TRBV12-3/TRBV12-4
TGTGCCAGCAGCTTAGGGCCAGGAAGCGGGAGGCCCTACTCCACAGATACGCAGTATTTT,CASSLGPGSGRPYSTDTQYF,-,TRBD2,TRBJ2-3,TRBV7-3
TGCAGCGTTCATACAGGGGAGGGGGACTACAATGAGCAGTTCTTC,CSVHTGEGDYNEQFF,-,-,TRBJ2-1,TRBV29-1
TGTGCCAGCAGTTTCCTTGAGCAGTTCTTC,CASSFLEQFF,-,-,TRBJ2-1,TRBV28
TGCAGTGCTAGGACGGGACCTTTCTACAATGAGCAGTTCTTC,CSARTGPFYNEQFF,-,-,TRBJ2-1,TRBV20-1
TGTGCCTGCAGCCAAGATTGGAGGGCCCAAGAGACCCAGTACTTC,CACSQDWRAQETQYF,-,-,TRBJ2-5,TRBV3-1
TGTGCCTGGATGGTAGGGGACTATGGCTACACCTTC,CAWMVGDYGYTF,-,-,TRBJ1-2,TRBV30
TGTGCCAGCAGCGTAGATCCCAATCTGGGGGCCTACGAGCAGTACTTC,CASSVDPNLGAYEQYF,-,-,TRBJ2-7,TRBV9
TGTGCCAGCACCCACCAGCGCACCCCCAGGACTATCGATATCAGATACGCGTATTTT,CASTHQRTPRTIDIRYAYF,-,-,TRBJ2-3,TRBV6-2/TRBV6-3
TGTGCCAGCAGTCCTCTCCGGGACAGGGGGCAAGAGACCCAGTACTTC,CASSPLRDRGQETQYF,once,TRBD1,TRBJ2-5,TRBV27
TGTGCCAGCAGTTTTCTCCGGACTAGCGGCTCCTACGAGCAGTACTTC,CASSFLRTSGSYEQYF,-,TRBD2,TRBJ2-7,TRBV6-5
TGCGCCAGCAGCTTGGGGAATTCCGGGGGGACAGATACGCAGTATTTT,CASSLGNSGGTDTQYF,-,TRBD2,TRBJ2-3,TRBV5-1
TGTGCCAGCTCCCGGACAGGGGTTTACGAGCAGTACTTC,CASSRTGVYEQYF,many,TRBD1,TRBJ2-7,TRBV18
TGTGCCAGCAGCTTAGGTACCAGTGGGCACGAGCAGTACTTC,CASSLGTSGHEQYF,few,-,TRBJ2-7,TRBV7-9
TGCAGTGCCGCCTTCGGGACAGGGGTTAGAAATGAGCAGTTCTTC,CSAAFGTGVRNEQFF,few,TRBD1,TRBJ2-1,TRBV20-1
TGTGCCAGCAGTGAAACCAGGGCCGGGACCGATGAGCAGTTCTTC,CASSETRAGTDEQFF,-,-,TRBJ2-1,TRBV6-1
TGTGCCAGCACCACCCCCGGGGGGCTGCACACCTTC,CASTTPGGLHTF,few,-,TRBJ1-2,TRBV6-2/TRBV6-3
TGTGCCAGCAGAAACATTTTTGGTGCCGGGGGCAGCCACGAGCAGTACTTC,CASRNIFGAGGSHEQYF,few,-,TRBJ2-7,TRBV28